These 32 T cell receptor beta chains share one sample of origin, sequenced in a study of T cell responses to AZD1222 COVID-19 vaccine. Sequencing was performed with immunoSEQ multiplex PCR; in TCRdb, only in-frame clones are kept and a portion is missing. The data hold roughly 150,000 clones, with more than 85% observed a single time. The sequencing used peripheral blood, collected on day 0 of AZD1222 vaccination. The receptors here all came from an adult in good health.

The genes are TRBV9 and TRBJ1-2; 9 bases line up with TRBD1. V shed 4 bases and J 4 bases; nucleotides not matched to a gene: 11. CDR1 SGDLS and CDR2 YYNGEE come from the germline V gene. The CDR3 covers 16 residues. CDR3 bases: TGTGCCAGCAGCCCATCCGGACAGGGGACTCTCTATGGCTACACCTTC. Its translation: CASSPSGQGTLYGYTF.

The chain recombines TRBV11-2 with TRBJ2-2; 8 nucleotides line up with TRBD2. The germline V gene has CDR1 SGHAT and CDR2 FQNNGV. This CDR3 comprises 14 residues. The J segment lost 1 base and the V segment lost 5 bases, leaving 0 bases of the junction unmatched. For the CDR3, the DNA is TGTGCCAGCAGCCGGGGGGGGAACACCGGGGAGCTGTTTTTT. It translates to CASSRGGNTGELFF. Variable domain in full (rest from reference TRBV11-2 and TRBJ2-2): EAGVAQSPRYKIIEKRQSVAFWCNPISGHATLYWYQQILGQGPKLLIQFQNNGVVDDSQLPKDRFSAERLKGVDSTLKIQPAKLEDSAVYLCASSRGGNTGELFFGEGSRLTVL.

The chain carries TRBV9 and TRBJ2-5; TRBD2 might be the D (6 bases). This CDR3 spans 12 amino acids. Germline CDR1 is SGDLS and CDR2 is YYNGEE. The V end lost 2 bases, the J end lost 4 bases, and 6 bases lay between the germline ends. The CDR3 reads CASSVGGETQYF. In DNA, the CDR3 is TGTGCCAGCAGCGTGGGAGGAGAGACCCAGTACTTC.

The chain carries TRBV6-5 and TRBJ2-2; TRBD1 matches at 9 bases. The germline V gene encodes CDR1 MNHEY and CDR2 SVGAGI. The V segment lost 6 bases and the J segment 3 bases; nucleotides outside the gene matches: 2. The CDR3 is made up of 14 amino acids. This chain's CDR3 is CASRWDRDTGELFF. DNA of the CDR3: TGTGCCAGCAGATGGGACAGGGACACCGGGGAGCTGTTTTTT.

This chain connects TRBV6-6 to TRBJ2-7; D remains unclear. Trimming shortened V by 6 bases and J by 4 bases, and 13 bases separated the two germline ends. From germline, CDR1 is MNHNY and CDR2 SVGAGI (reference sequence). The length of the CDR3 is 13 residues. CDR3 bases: TGTGCCAGCAGGGAAACGACATCTTACGAGCAGTACTTC. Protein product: CASRETTSYEQYF.

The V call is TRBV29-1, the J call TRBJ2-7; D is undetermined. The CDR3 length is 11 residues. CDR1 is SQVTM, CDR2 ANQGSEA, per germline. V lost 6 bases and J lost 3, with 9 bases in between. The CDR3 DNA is TGCAGCGTCGGCCGGAGCTACGAGCAGTACTTC. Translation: CSVGRSYEQYF.

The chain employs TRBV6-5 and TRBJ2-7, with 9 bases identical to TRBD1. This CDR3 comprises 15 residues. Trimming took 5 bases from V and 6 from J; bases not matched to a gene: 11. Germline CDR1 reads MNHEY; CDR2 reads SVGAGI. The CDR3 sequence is CASSTPGQGRLEQYF. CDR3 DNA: TGTGCCAGCAGTACCCCGGGACAGGGAAGACTCGAGCAGTACTTC.

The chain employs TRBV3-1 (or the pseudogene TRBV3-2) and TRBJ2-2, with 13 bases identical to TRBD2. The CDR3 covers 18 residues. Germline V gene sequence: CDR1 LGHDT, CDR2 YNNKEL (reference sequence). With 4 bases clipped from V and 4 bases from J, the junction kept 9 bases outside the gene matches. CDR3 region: CASSPLGLAGEGTGELFF. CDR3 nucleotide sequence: TGTGCCAGCAGCCCTCTAGGACTAGCGGGGGAGGGCACCGGGGAGCTGTTTTTT.

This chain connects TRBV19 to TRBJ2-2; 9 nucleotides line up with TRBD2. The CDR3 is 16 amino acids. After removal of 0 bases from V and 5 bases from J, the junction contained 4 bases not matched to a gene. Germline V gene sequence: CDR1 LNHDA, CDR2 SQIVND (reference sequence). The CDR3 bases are TGTGCCAGTAGTATAGATCGCACTAGCGGGACCGGGGAGCTGTTTTTT. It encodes CASSIDRTSGTGELFF.

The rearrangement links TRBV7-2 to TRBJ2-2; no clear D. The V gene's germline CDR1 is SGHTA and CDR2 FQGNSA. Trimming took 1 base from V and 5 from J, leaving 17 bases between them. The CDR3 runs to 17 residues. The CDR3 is CASSLGLSRARTGELFF. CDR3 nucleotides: TGTGCCAGCAGCTTAGGGCTCTCGCGAGCCCGGACCGGGGAGCTGTTTTTT.

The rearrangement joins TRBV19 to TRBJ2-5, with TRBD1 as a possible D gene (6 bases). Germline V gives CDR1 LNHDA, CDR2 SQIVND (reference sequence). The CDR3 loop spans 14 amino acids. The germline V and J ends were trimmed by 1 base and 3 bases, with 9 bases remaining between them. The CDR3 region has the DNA TGTGCCAGTAGTATAGTAGGACAGAAAGAGACCCAGTACTTC. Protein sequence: CASSIVGQKETQYF. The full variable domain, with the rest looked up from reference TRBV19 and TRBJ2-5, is DGGITQSPKYLFRKEGQNVTLSCEQNLNHDAMYWYRQDPGQGLRLIYYSQIVNDFQKGDIAEGYSVSREKKESFPLTVTSAQKNPTAFYLCASSIVGQKETQYFGPGTRLLVL.

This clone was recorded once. The CDR3, as DNA: TGTGCCAGCAGTTACGACCCCAGACCGGCCTACGAGCAGTACTTC. This sequence encodes CASSYDPRPAYEQYF. This rearrangement joins TRBV6-2 or TRBV6-3 to TRBJ2-7; D unresolved. V lost 2 bases and J lost 2, with 13 bases in between. The CDR3 loop spans 15 amino acids. Germline CDR1 reads MNHEY; CDR2 reads SVGEGT.

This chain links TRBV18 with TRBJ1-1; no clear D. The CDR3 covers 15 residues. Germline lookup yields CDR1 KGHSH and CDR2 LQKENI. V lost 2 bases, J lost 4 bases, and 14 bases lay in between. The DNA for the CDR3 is TGTGCCAGCTCACCAGGAGTGTTGGTTGGCACTGAAGCTTTCTTT. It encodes CASSPGVLVGTEAFF.

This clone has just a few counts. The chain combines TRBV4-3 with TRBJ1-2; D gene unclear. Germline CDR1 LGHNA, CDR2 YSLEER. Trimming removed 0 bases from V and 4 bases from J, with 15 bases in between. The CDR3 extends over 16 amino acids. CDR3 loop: CASSQDGIPSLYGYTF. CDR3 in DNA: TGCGCCAGCAGCCAAGACGGAATCCCCTCACTCTATGGCTACACCTTC.

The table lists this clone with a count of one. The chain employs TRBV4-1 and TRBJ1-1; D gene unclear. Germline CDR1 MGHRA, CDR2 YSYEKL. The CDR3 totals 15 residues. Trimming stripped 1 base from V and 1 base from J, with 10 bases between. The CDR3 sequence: CASSQVVGRNTEAFF. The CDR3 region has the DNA TGCGCCAGCAGCCAAGTGGTAGGAAGGAACACTGAAGCTTTCTTT.

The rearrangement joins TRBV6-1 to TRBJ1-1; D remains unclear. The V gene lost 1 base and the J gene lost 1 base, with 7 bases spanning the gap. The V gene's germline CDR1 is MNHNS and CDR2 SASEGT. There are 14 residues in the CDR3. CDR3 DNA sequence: TGTGCCAGCAGTGAAGTTTTACAGAACACTGAAGCTTTCTTT. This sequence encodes CASSEVLQNTEAFF.

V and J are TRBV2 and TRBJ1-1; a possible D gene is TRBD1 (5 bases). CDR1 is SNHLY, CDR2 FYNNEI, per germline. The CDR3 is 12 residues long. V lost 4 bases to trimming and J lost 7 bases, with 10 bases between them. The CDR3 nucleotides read TGTGCCAGCAGTGGGGGCGGTTTTGAAGCTTTCTTT. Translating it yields CASSGGGFEAFF.

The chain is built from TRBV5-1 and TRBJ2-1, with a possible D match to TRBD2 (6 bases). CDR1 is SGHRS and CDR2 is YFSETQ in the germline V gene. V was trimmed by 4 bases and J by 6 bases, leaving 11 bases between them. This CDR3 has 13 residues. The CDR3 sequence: CASSRLDRNEQFF. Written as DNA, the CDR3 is TGCGCCAGCAGCAGACTAGATCGCAATGAGCAGTTCTTC.

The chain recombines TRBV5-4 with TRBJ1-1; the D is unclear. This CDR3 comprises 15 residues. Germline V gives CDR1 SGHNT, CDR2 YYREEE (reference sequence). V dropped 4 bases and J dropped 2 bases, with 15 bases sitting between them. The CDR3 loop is CASSPYGVFNTEAFF. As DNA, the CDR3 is TGTGCCAGCAGCCCCTACGGCGTTTTTAACACTGAAGCTTTCTTT.

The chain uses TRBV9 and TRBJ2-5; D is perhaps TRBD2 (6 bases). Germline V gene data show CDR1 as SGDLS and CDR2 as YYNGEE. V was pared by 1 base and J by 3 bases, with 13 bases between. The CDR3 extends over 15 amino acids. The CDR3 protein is CASSVNPGAEETQYF. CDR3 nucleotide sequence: TGTGCCAGCAGCGTAAATCCGGGAGCAGAAGAGACCCAGTACTTC.

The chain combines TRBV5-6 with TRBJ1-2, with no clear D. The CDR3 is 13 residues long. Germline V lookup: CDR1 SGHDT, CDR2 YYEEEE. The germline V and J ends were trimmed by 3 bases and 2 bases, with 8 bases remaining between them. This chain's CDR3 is CASSSPPNYGYTF. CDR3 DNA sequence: TGTGCCAGCAGCTCCCCTCCGAACTATGGCTACACCTTC.

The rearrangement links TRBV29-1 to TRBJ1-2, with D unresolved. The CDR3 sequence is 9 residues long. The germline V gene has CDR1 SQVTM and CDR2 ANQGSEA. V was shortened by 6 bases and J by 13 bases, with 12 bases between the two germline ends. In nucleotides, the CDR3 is TGCAGCGTGGGGAATCCTCGCACCTTC. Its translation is CSVGNPRTF.

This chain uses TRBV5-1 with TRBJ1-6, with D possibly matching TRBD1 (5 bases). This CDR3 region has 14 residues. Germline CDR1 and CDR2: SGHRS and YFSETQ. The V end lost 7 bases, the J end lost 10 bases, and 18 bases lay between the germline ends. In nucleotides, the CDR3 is TGCGCCAGCCGCCCCCGGGACGGGGCATCACCCCTCCACTTT. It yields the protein CASRPRDGASPLHF.

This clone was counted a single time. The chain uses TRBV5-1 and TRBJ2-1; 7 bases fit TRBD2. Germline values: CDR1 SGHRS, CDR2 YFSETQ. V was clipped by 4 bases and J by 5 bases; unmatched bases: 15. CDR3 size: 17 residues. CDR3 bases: TGCGCCAGCAGCCGGGGGGTCGGGAGAGATTCCCACAATGAGCAGTTCTTC. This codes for CASSRGVGRDSHNEQFF.

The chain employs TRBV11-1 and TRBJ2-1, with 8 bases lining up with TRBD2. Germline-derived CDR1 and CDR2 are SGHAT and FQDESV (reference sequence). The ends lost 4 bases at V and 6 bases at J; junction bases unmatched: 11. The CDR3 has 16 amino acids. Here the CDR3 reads CASSSHSAGLGNEQFF. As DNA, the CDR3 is TGTGCCAGCAGCTCGCATTCGGCGGGACTAGGCAATGAGCAGTTCTTC. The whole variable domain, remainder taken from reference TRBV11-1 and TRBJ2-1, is EAEVAQSPRYKITEKSQAVAFWCDPISGHATLYWYRQILGQGPELLVQFQDESVVDDSQLPKDRFSAERLKGVDSTLKIQPAELGDSAMYLCASSSHSAGLGNEQFFGPGTRLTVL.

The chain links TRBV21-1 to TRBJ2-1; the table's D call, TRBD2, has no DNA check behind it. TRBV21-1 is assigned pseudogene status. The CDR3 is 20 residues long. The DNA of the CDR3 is TGTGCCAGCAGCAATGGGTCGTGGACTAGCGGGCCTAGCTCCTACAATGAGCAGTTCTTC. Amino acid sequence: CASSNGSWTSGPSSYNEQFF.

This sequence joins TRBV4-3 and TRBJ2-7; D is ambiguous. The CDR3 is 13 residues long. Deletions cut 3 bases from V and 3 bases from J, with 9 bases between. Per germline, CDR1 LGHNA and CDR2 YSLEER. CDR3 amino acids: CASSHPWGYEQYF. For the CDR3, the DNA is TGCGCCAGCAGCCACCCGTGGGGCTACGAGCAGTACTTC.

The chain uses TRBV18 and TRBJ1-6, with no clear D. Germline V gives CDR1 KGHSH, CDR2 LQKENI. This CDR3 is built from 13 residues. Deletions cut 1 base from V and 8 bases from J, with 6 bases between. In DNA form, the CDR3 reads TGTGCCAGCTCACCACAAGTCCATTCACCCCTCCACTTT. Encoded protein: CASSPQVHSPLHF.

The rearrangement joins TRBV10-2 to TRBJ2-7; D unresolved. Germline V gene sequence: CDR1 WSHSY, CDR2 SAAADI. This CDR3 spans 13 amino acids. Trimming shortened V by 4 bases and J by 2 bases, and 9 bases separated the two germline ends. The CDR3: CASSVGPPYEQYF. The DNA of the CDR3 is TGCGCCAGCAGTGTCGGTCCTCCCTACGAGCAGTACTTC.

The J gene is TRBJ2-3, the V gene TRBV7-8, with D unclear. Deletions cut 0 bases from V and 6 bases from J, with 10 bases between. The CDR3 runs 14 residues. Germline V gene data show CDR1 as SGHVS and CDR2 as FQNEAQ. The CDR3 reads CASSLASGPDTQYF. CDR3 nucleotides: TGTGCCAGCAGCTTAGCCTCAGGCCCGGATACGCAGTATTTT.

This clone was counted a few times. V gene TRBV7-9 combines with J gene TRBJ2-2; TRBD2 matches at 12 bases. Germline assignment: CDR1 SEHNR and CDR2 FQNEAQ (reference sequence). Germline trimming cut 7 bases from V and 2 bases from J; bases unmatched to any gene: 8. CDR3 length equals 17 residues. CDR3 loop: CASTRLAGEPNTGELFF. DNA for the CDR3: TGTGCCAGCACCCGACTAGCGGGGGAACCTAACACCGGGGAGCTGTTTTTT.

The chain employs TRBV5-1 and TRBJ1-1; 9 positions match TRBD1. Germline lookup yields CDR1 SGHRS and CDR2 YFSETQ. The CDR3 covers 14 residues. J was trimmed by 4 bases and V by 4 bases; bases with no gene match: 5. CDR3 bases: TGCGCCAGCAGCAGACAGGGGGTAAGCACTGAAGCTTTCTTT. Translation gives CASSRQGVSTEAFF.